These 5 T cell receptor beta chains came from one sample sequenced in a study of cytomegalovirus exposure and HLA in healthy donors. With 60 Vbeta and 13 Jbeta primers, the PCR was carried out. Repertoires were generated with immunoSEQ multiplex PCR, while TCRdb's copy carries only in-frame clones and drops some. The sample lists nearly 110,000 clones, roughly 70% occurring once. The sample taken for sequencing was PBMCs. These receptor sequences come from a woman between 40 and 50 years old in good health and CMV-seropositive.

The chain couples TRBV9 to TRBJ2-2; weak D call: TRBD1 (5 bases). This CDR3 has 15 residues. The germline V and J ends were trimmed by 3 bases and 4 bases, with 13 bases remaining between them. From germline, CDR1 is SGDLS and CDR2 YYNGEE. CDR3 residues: CASSARTQGTGELFF. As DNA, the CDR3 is TGTGCCAGCAGCGCCCGGACGCAGGGCACCGGGGAGCTGTTTTTT.

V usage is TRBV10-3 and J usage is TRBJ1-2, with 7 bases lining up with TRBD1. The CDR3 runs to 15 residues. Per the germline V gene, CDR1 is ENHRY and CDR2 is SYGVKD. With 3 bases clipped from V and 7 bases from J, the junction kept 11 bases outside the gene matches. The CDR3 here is CAISEPGQRKGGYTF. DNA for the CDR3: TGTGCCATCAGTGAACCGGGACAGCGAAAGGGTGGCTACACCTTC.

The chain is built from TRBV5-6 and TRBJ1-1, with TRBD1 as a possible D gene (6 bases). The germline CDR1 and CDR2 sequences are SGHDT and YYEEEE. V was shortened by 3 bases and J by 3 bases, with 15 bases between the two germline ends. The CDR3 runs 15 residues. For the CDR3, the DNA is TGTGCCAGCAGCTCCCCTCGGGGGGCATACACTGAAGCTTTCTTT. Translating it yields CASSSPRGAYTEAFF.

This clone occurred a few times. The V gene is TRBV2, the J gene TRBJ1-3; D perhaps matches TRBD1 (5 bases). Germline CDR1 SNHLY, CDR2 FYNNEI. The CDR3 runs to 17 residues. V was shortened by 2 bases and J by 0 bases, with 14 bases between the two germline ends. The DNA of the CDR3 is TGTGCCAGCAGTGAAAGGAGGGGCACTAACTCTGGAAACACCATATATTTT. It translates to CASSERRGTNSGNTIYF.

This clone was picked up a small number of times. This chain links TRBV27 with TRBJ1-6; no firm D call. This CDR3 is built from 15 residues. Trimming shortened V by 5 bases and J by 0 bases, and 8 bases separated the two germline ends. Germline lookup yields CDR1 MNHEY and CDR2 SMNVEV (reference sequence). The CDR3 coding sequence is TGTGCCAGCAGTCCTTGGAGCTCCTATAATTCACCCCTCCACTTT. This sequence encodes CASSPWSSYNSPLHF.